The 21 T cell receptor beta chains listed next were all sequenced from one sample in a study of beta chain features in type 1 diabetes. Expressed TCRB transcripts were sequenced, since all the RNA that had been isolated was reverse transcribed. Some clones are missing from TCRdb's copy, which holds only in-frame ones; the method was immunoSEQ multiplex PCR. The data contain roughly 240,000 clones, about 14% of them singletons. Sequencing was performed on naive CD4+ T cells from blood. Receptor source: a woman in her 40s in good health.

V and J are TRBV19 and TRBJ1-1; TRBD1 matches 8 bases. V was clipped by 5 bases and J by 1 base; unmatched bases: 9. The length of the CDR3 is 16 residues. Per germline, CDR1 LNHDA and CDR2 SQIVND (reference sequence). In nucleotides, the CDR3 is TGTGCCAGTAGTCTACCCGGGGGACAGGCGAACACTGAAGCTTTCTTT. Translating it yields CASSLPGGQANTEAFF.

This chain connects TRBV6-4 to TRBJ1-1; no definite D call. Trimming shortened V by 6 bases and J by 1 base, and 9 bases separated the two germline ends. CDR3 length: 13 amino acids. Germline CDR1 and CDR2: MRHNA and SNTAGT. The CDR3 coding sequence is TGTGCCAGCAGGGCCGAGGGGAACACTGAAGCTTTCTTT. It is translated as CASRAEGNTEAFF.

The CDR3 DNA is TGTGCCAGCAGGCAGGGGGCAATTTTTTATGGCTACACCTTC. Its translation: CASRQGAIFYGYTF. The chain is built from TRBV6-5 and TRBJ1-2; 8 nucleotides agree with TRBD1. Germline loops: CDR1 MNHEY, CDR2 SVGAGI. Unmatched junction bases numbered 8, after V lost 6 bases and J lost 5 bases. The CDR3 sequence is 14 residues long.

This clone was seen a handful of times. V and J are TRBV6-6 and TRBJ2-7, with TRBD1 identical over 8 bases. This CDR3 has 15 amino acids. Germline-derived CDR1 and CDR2 are MNHNY and SVGAGI (reference sequence). J was trimmed by 2 bases and V by 2 bases; bases with no gene match: 5. The DNA for the CDR3 is TGTGCCAGCAGTTACCTACAGGGGGAACCCTACGAGCAGTACTTC. It is translated as CASSYLQGEPYEQYF.

CDR3 coding DNA: TGCGCCAGCAGCCAAGATAGAAACAGTCGCAATTCACCCCTCCACTTT. It yields the protein CASSQDRNSRNSPLHF. The V call is TRBV4-3, the J call TRBJ1-6, with D hard to call. The germline gives CDR1 LGHNA, CDR2 YSLEER. Trimming left V 0 bases short and J 7 bases short, with 13 bases between. The CDR3 is 16 residues long.

The genes are TRBV5-8 and TRBJ2-1, with 9 bases that match TRBD1. J lost 2 bases, V lost 4 bases, and 4 bases had no gene match. The CDR3 runs 15 residues. Germline V CDR1 and CDR2: SGHTS, YDEGEE. In DNA form, the CDR3 reads TGTGCCAGCAGCCGAGGACAGGGGACCTACAATGAGCAGTTCTTC. Amino acids: CASSRGQGTYNEQFF.

CDR3 coding DNA: TGTGCCAGCAGCAGGACACTTCAAGAGACCCAGTACTTC. Protein sequence: CASSRTLQETQYF. This chain links TRBV7-9 with TRBJ2-5; possible D gene TRBD1, 5 bases. V gave up 5 bases and J gave up 2 bases, with 9 bases separating them. The CDR3 contains 13 residues. From germline, CDR1 is SEHNR and CDR2 FQNEAQ (reference sequence).

This clone has more than one count but fewer than ten. CDR3: CASSPPVRGPGELFF. CDR3 sequence (DNA): TGTGCCAGCTCACCACCTGTCAGGGGACCCGGGGAGCTGTTTTTT. The V call is TRBV18, the J call TRBJ2-2; a weak D match, TRBD1 (6 bases). CDR1 and CDR2 from the germline V gene are KGHSH and LQKENI. The V and J ends lost 0 bases and 6 bases respectively, with 11 bases between them. There are 15 residues in the CDR3.

This clone occurred a few times. The chain is built from TRBV12-5 and TRBJ2-7, with a weak D call TRBD2 (5 bases). V was pared by 4 bases and J by 6 bases, with 10 bases between. The germline gives CDR1 LGHNT, CDR2 FRNRAP. The CDR3 covers 12 residues. In DNA, the CDR3 is TGTGCTAGTGGTTCCCGGGAAAGCGAGCAGTACTTC. As protein: CASGSRESEQYF.

The J gene is TRBJ2-3, the V gene TRBV9; perhaps TRBD1 as D (6 bases). Germline V gene data show CDR1 as SGDLS and CDR2 as YYNGEE. V lost 2 bases and J 4 bases, leaving 8 bases between the germline ends. This CDR3 is built from 13 residues. In DNA form, the CDR3 reads TGTGCCAGCAGCGTCCACAGGGCAGATACGCAGTATTTT. It specifies CASSVHRADTQYF. The variable domain in full, completed from reference TRBV9 and TRBJ2-3, reads DSGVTQTPKHLITATGQRVTLRCSPRSGDLSVYWYQQSLDQGLQFLIQYYNGEERAKGNILERFSAQQFPDLHSELNLSSLELGDSALYFCASSVHRADTQYFGPGTRLTVL.

The chain is built from TRBV10-3 and TRBJ2-5, with a tentative D call TRBD2 (5 bases). This CDR3 spans 14 amino acids. V dropped 6 bases and J dropped 2 bases, with 13 bases sitting between them. CDR1 and CDR2 from the germline V gene are ENHRY and SYGVKD. CDR3 DNA sequence: TGTGCCATCAGCCTGACGGGCGGGCAAGAGACCCAGTACTTC. Translating it yields CAISLTGGQETQYF.

This chain connects TRBV6-1 to TRBJ1-2; the D gene is possibly TRBD1 (6 bases). The V gene's germline CDR1 is MNHNS and CDR2 SASEGT. The CDR3 spans 16 residues. V shed 1 base and J shed 4 bases, with 16 bases lying between them. The CDR3 coding sequence is TGTGCCAGCAGTGAAGTCTTTAAGGGGGTGGGCTATGGCTACACCTTC. Encoded protein: CASSEVFKGVGYGYTF.

J is TRBJ2-5 and V is TRBV9, with TRBD2 identical over 8 bases. J was trimmed by 4 bases and V by 4 bases; bases with no gene match: 6. The length of the CDR3 is 14 residues. CDR1 is SGDLS, CDR2 YYNGEE, per germline. The CDR3 sequence: CASSSPGGPETQYF. The CDR3 coding sequence is TGTGCCAGCAGCTCCCCGGGGGGGCCAGAGACCCAGTACTTC.

In its sample, this clone was seen a few times. The sample carries other DNA sequences with the same CDR3. V and J are TRBV5-1 and TRBJ2-1; tentative D call: TRBD2 (7 bases). The CDR3 is made up of 15 amino acids. From germline, CDR1 is SGHRS and CDR2 YFSETQ. V was cut by 5 bases and J by 7 bases, with 19 bases left in between. The CDR3 nucleotides read TGCGCCAGCAGTAAATCGTGGGGGGGCCAAAATGAGCAGTTCTTC. Translation gives CASSKSWGGQNEQFF.

The rearrangement uses TRBV28 and TRBJ1-1; maybe TRBD1 (6 bases). Germline CDR1 reads MDHEN; CDR2 reads SYDVKM. V was pared by 4 bases and J by 5 bases, with 11 bases between. The CDR3 consists of 13 residues. DNA of the CDR3: TGTGCCAGCAGTTCACAGGGAGAAACTGAAGCTTTCTTT. This encodes CASSSQGETEAFF. The full variable domain, its missing parts supplied by reference TRBV28 and TRBJ1-1, is DVKVTQSSRYLVKRTGEKVFLECVQDMDHENMFWYRQDPGLGLRLIYFSYDVKMKEKGDIPEGYSVSREKKERFSLILESASTNQTSMYLCASSSQGETEAFFGQGTRLTVV.

The gene calls are TRBV5-6 and TRBJ1-1; 8 nucleotides match TRBD1. The ends lost 1 base at V and 4 bases at J; junction bases unmatched: 0. Germline V gene sequence: CDR1 SGHDT, CDR2 YYEEEE. The CDR3 runs to 13 residues. The CDR3 DNA is TGTGCCAGCAGCTTGACAGGGGGCACTGAAGCTTTCTTT. Protein sequence: CASSLTGGTEAFF.

This chain links TRBV9 with TRBJ2-2, with D perhaps matching TRBD2 (6 bases). Trimming cost V 4 bases and J 4 bases, with 14 bases left between them. This CDR3 region has 15 residues. CDR1 and CDR2 (germline): SGDLS, YYNGEE. CDR3 amino acids: CASSPTGVFTGELFF. CDR3 coding DNA: TGTGCCAGCAGCCCCACGGGAGTCTTCACCGGGGAGCTGTTTTTT.

The gene calls are TRBV7-9 and TRBJ1-6; 8 nucleotides agree with TRBD1. V trimming: 5 bases; J trimming: 7 bases; junction bases outside the gene matches: 13. The length of the CDR3 is 17 residues. From germline, CDR1 is SEHNR and CDR2 FQNEAQ (reference sequence). CDR3: CASSGPPSRDRNSPLHF. The CDR3, as DNA: TGTGCCAGCAGCGGTCCACCTAGCCGGGACAGGAATTCACCCCTCCACTTT.

This clone has a handful of counts. The V call is TRBV5-6, the J call TRBJ2-2; TRBD2 is a possible D gene (5 bases). From germline, CDR1 is SGHDT and CDR2 YYEEEE. With 3 bases removed from V and 6 bases from J, the gap between germline ends came to 15 bases. CDR3 size: 15 residues. CDR3 coding DNA: TGTGCCAGCAGCTCTGTAGGCCACGGGGCCGGGGAGCTGTTTTTT. Residues: CASSSVGHGAGELFF.

Of note for this clone: The same CDR3 also results from other DNA sequences found in this sample. This chain uses TRBV7-9 with TRBJ1-1, with 8 bases that match TRBD1. This CDR3 has 14 amino acids. Germline V gene sequence: CDR1 SEHNR, CDR2 FQNEAQ (reference sequence). V was clipped by 5 bases and J by 1 base; unmatched bases: 3. In DNA, the CDR3 is TGTGCCAGCAGCCCAGGACAGGGGAACACTGAAGCTTTCTTT. Translation: CASSPGQGNTEAFF.

The genes are TRBV19 and TRBJ2-7; unclear D gene. V gave up 4 bases and J gave up 0 bases, with 7 bases separating them. The CDR3 loop spans 13 amino acids. Germline values: CDR1 LNHDA, CDR2 SQIVND (reference sequence). The CDR3 DNA sequence: TGTGCCAGTAGTACAACACACTCCTACGAGCAGTACTTC. Translated: CASSTTHSYEQYF.